This T cell receptor beta chain comes out of a study of type 1 regulatory T cells. Study-level information: This in vitro CD4 product, T-allo10, is enriched for Tr1 cells and alloantigen-specific. Study observations and caveats: Compared with non-type 1 regulatory T cells, type 1 regulatory T cells showed a more restricted TCR repertoire.

Losses at the gene ends were 5 bases for V and 4 bases for J; bases not matched to a gene: 8. Germline V gene lookup returns CDR1 DFQATT and CDR2 SNEGSKA (reference sequence). CDR3 length equals 14 residues. This clonotype has at least ten counts. Its antigen is undetermined. Each CDR3 protein gets one entry after TCRdb re-called the reads with MiXCR. The table lists about 42,000 distinct CDR3 sequences, 9.5% to 15% of them singletons. The V and J genes are TRBV20-1 and TRBJ2-3; 8 nucleotides match TRBD2. The receptor comes from a human donor in good health. Sequenced material: cultured non-Tr1 T cells, either the whole culture or a sorted T cell fraction (not recorded which). CDR3 DNA sequence: TGCAGTGCTCAGTCCGGGACTAGGGCAGATACGCAGTATTTT. This translates into CSAQSGTRADTQYF.